Included here is one T cell receptor (beta chain) sequence, with context. Antigen: not known. This entry is derived from a study of vaccination and CD4 T cells after COVID-19. Background on the study: Median time from second vaccine dose to sampling was about 70 days (14 to 241).

Treatment specified: roughly 11-day PBMC culture with coronavirus spike peptide pools or control peptides (ViraFEST assay). Cultured CD4+ T cells had their DNA profiled by the Oncomine TCR Beta short-read assay. TCRdb analysed the PCR reads with MiXCR anew, one entry per CDR3 protein. The sample carries 10,000 to 12,000 distinct CDR3 sequences, 64% recorded once. The sample taken for sequencing was CD4+ T cells from blood, cultured in vitro. The source is a human donor who had recovered from COVID-19.

The DNA for the CDR3 is TGTGCCAGCAGACCTACGGACAGGGGTAACCCCTTTGCTTTCTTT. Translation gives CASRPTDRGNPFAFF. V usage is TRBV6-1 and J usage is TRBJ1-1; the match to TRBD1 covers 9 bases. Looked up from germline, CDR1 is MNHNS and CDR2 is SASEGT. The CDR3 loop spans 15 amino acids. J lost 11 bases, V lost 6 bases, and 16 bases had no gene match.